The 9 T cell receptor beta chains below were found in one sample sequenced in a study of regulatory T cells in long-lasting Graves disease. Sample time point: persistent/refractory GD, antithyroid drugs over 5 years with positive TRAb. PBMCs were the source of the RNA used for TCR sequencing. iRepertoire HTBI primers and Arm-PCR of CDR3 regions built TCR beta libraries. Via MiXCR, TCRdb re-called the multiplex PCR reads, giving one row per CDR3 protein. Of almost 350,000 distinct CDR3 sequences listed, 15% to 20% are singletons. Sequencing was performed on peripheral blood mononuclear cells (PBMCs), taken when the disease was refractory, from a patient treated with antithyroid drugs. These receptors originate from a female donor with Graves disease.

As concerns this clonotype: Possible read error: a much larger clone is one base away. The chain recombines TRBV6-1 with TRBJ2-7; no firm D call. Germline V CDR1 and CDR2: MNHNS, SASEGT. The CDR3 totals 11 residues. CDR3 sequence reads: CTSTQDHEQYF. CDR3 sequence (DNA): TGTACCAGCACCCAGGACCACGAGCAGTACTTC.

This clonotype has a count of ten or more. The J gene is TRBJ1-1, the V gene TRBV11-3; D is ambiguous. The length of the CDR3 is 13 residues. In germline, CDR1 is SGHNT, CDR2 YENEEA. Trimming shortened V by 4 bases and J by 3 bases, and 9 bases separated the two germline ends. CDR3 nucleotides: TGTGCCAGCAGCTACCGTGCGCACACTGAAGCTTTCTTT. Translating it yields CASSYRAHTEAFF.

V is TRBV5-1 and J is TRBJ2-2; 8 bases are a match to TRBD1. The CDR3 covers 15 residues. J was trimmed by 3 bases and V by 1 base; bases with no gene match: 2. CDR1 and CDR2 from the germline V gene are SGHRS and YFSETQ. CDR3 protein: CASSLMGQDTGELFF. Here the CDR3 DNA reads TGCGCCAGCAGCTTGATGGGACAGGACACCGGGGAGCTGTTTTTT.

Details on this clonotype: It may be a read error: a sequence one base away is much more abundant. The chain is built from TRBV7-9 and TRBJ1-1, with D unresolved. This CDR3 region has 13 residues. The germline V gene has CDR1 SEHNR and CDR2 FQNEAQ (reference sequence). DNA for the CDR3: TGTGCCAGCATAGGGCAGGTGGGAACTGCAGCTTTCTTT. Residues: CASIGQVGTAAFF.

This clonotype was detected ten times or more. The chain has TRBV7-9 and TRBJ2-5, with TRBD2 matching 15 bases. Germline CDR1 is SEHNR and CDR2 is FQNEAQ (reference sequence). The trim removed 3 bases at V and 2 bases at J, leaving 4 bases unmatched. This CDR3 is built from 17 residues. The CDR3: CASSLGLAGGVQETQYF. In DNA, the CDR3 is TGTGCCAGCAGCTTGGGACTAGCGGGGGGAGTTCAAGAGACCCAGTACTTC.

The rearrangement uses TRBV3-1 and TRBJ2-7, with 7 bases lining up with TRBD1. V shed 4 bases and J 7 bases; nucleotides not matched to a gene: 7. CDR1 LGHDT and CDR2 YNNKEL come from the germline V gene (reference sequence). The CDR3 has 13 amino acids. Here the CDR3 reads CASSRRGPREQYF. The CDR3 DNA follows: TGTGCCAGCAGCCGAAGGGGGCCCAGGGAGCAGTACTTC.

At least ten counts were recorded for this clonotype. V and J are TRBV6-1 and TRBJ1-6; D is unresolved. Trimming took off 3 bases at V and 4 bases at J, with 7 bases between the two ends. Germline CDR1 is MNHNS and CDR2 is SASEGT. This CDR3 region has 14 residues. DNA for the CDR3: TGTGCCAGCAGTGAGGCAGAGTATAATTCACCCCTCCACTTT. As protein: CASSEAEYNSPLHF.

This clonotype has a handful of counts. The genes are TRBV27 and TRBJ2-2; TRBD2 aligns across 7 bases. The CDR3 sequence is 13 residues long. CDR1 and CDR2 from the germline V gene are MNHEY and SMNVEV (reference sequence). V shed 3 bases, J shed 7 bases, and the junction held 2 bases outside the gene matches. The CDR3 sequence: CASSFREGGELFF. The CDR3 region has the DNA TGTGCCAGCAGTTTTAGGGAGGGCGGGGAGCTGTTTTTT.

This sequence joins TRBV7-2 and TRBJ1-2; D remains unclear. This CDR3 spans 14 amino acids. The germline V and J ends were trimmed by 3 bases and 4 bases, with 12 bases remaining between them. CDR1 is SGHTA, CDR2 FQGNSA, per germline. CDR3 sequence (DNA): TGTGCCAGCAGCTTCAATCCCAAATCCTATGGCTACACCTTC. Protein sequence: CASSFNPKSYGYTF.